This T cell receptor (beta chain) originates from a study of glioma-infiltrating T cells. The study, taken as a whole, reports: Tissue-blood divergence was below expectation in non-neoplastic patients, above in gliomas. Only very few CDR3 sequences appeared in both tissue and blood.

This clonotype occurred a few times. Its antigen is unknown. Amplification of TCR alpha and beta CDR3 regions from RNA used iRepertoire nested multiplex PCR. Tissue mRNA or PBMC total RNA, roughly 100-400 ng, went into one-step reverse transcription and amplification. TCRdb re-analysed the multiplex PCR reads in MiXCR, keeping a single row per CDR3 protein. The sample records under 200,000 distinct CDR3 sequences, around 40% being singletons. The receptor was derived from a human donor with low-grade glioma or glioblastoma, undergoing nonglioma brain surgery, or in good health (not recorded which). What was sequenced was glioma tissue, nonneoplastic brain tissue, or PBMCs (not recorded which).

CDR3 bases: TGTGCCAGTTCGCCTGACAGGAGCTCCTACAATGAGCAGTTCTTC. The encoded protein is CASSPDRSSYNEQFF. The gene calls are TRBV19 and TRBJ2-1; a weak D match, TRBD1 (6 bases). Germline CDR1 and CDR2: LNHDA and SQIVND (reference sequence). The CDR3 is 15 residues long. Trimming took off 8 bases at V and 0 bases at J, with 14 bases between the two ends.